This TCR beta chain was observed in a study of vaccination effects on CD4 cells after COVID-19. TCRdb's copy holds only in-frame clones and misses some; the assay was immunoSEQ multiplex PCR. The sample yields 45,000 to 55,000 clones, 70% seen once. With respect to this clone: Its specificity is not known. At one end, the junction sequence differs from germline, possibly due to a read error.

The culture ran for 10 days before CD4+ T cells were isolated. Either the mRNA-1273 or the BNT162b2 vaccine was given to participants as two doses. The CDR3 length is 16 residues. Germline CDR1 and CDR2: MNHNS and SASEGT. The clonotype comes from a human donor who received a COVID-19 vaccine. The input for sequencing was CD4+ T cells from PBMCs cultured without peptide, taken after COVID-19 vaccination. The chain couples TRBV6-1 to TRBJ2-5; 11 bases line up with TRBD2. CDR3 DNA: TGTGCCAGCAGTAAAGCCGGGACTAGCGGTCAAGAGACCCAGTACTTC. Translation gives CASSKAGTSGQETQYF.